This entry concerns a single T cell receptor beta chain. Its antigen is unidentified. CDR1 is SEHNR, CDR2 FQNEAQ, per germline (reference sequence). Between the trimmed V and J ends, which lost 1 base and 4 bases, there was a span of 13 bases. CDR3 length equals 16 residues. From the approximately 120-subject validation cohort, which was separate from the roughly 680-subject first cohort, the donors were drawn. Assay used: immunoSEQ multiplex PCR; TCRdb lists only in-frame clones, some missing. This sample has 110,000 to 150,000 clones; 94% occur once, and the top ten carry over 1.5%. The data are from a study of cytomegalovirus exposure and HLA in healthy donors. Whole-study results and caveats: The study put about 180 TCR beta chains on its list as cytomegalovirus-associated. In vitro checks showed that a few CMV-associated chains really do target CMV antigens.

Sample: PBMCs. This sequence originates from a man between 18 and 29 years old in good health and CMV-seropositive. The rearrangement uses TRBV7-9 and TRBJ2-2, with a possible D match to TRBD2 (6 bases). CDR3 amino acids: CASSLGPSDFTGELFF. CDR3 DNA sequence: TGTGCCAGCAGCTTAGGGCCTAGCGACTTCACCGGGGAGCTGTTTTTT.